A single sample gave rise to the 21 T cell receptor beta chains below, sequenced in a study of T cell responses to AZD1222 COVID-19 vaccine. Sequencing was performed with immunoSEQ multiplex PCR; in TCRdb, only in-frame clones are kept and a portion is missing. The sample has about 120,000 clones, approximately 91% seen once. Sample: peripheral blood, taken on day 0 of AZD1222 vaccination. These receptors were taken from an adult in good health.

The chain links TRBV28 to TRBJ2-2; maybe TRBD1 (7 bases). Germline CDR1 is MDHEN and CDR2 is SYDVKM. This CDR3 is built from 15 residues. V lost 5 bases to trimming and J lost 5 bases, with 15 bases between them. CDR3 nucleotides: TGTGCCAGCAGTCCGTCAGGGGGGCAAACCGGGGAGCTGTTTTTT. It is translated as CASSPSGGQTGELFF.

This clone was observed once. V is TRBV15 and J is TRBJ2-1, with 9 bases matching TRBD1. The germline V gene encodes CDR1 LNHNV and CDR2 YYDKDF (reference sequence). The V gene end was trimmed by 0 bases and the J gene end by 10 bases; junction bases not matched to a gene: 7. The length of the CDR3 is 15 residues. CDR3 region: CATSRDLGTGLEQFF. As DNA, the CDR3 is TGTGCCACCAGCAGAGATCTTGGGACAGGGCTCGAGCAGTTCTTC.

V is TRBV11-3 and J is TRBJ2-3, with D tentatively TRBD1 or TRBD2 (6 bases each). Germline loops: CDR1 SGHNT, CDR2 YENEEA. V dropped 0 bases and J dropped 3 bases, with 16 bases sitting between them. The CDR3 spans 17 residues. The CDR3 loop is CASSLDSSGGGTDTQYF. The CDR3 nucleotides are TGTGCCAGCAGCTTAGATTCGAGCGGAGGGGGGACAGATACGCAGTATTTT.

The rearrangement links TRBV27 to TRBJ2-2, with TRBD1 matching over 7 bases. The CDR3 loop spans 15 amino acids. V trimming: 4 bases; J trimming: 3 bases; junction bases outside the gene matches: 5. From germline, CDR1 is MNHEY and CDR2 SMNVEV (reference sequence). CDR3 DNA: TGTGCCAGCAGTTCCGGGACAGTTTACACCGGGGAGCTGTTTTTT. Translated, it gives CASSSGTVYTGELFF.

This clone was counted a single time. This rearrangement joins TRBV29-1 to TRBJ2-4; the D gene could be TRBD1 or TRBD2 (6 bases each). The CDR3 is 15 amino acids. Trimming took 5 bases from V and 1 from J, leaving 15 bases between them. The V gene's germline CDR1 is SQVTM and CDR2 ANQGSEA. The CDR3 here is CSVPNGGLAKNIQYF. The CDR3 region has the DNA TGCAGCGTTCCAAACGGGGGCCTGGCCAAAAACATTCAGTACTTC. The full variable domain, in which reference TRBV29-1 and TRBJ2-4 provide the parts outside the CDR3, is SAVISQKPSRDICQRGTSLTIQCQVDSQVTMMFWYRQQPGQSLTLIATANQGSEATYESGFVIDKFPISRPNLTFSTLTVSNMSPEDSSIYLCSVPNGGLAKNIQYFGAGTRLSVL.

The rearrangement uses TRBV30 and TRBJ1-6; D perhaps matches TRBD1 (6 bases). V was clipped by 4 bases and J by 1 base, with 26 bases between them. The CDR3 is 20 amino acids. Germline CDR1 reads GTSNPN; CDR2 reads SVGIG (reference sequence). The CDR3 nucleotides are TGTGCCTGGACCCTTCCACCTGGGGGGCGCCGAGGTTCCTATAATTCACCCCTCCACTTT. This encodes CAWTLPPGGRRGSYNSPLHF.

This chain joins TRBV4-1 and TRBJ2-1; 8 bases align to TRBD2. The length of the CDR3 is 17 residues. The germline V gene has CDR1 MGHRA and CDR2 YSYEKL. After removal of 1 base from V and 4 bases from J, the junction contained 9 bases not matched to a gene. CDR3 amino acids: CASSQVFAGGLYNEQFF. The CDR3, as DNA: TGCGCCAGCAGCCAAGTGTTTGCGGGAGGCCTTTACAATGAGCAGTTCTTC.

This clone is a singleton in its sample. This chain links TRBV7-9 with TRBJ2-1; possibly TRBD1 or TRBD2 for D (6 bases each). The V gene lost 5 bases and the J gene lost 2 bases, with 13 bases spanning the gap. CDR1 is SEHNR and CDR2 is FQNEAQ in the germline V gene (reference sequence). The CDR3 length is 15 residues. The CDR3 region is CASSLGGGTYNEQFF. DNA of the CDR3: TGTGCCAGCAGCCTAGGGGGAGGAACCTACAATGAGCAGTTCTTC.

This chain connects TRBV7-3 to TRBJ2-1, with D possibly being TRBD2 (6 bases). Germline V gene lookup returns CDR1 SGHTA and CDR2 FQGTGA. Trimming removed 5 bases at V and 2 bases at J, with 16 bases between. The CDR3 is 16 residues long. In nucleotides, the CDR3 is TGTGCCAGCAGCCCCACCGCCCGGGGGACCTACAATGAGCAGTTCTTC. It translates to CASSPTARGTYNEQFF.

The rearrangement links TRBV6-2 or TRBV6-3 to TRBJ2-7; D is uncertain. Germline V gene sequence: CDR1 MNHEY, CDR2 SVGEGT. Trimming stripped 0 bases from V and 6 bases from J, with 6 bases between. The CDR3 has 12 residues. This chain's CDR3 is CASSYSALEQYF. DNA for the CDR3: TGTGCCAGCAGTTACTCTGCTCTCGAGCAGTACTTC.

This chain connects TRBV6-5 to TRBJ2-5; D may match TRBD1 or TRBD2 (5 bases each). The ends were cut back, 4 bases at V and 4 bases at J, with 13 bases in the middle. From germline, CDR1 is MNHEY and CDR2 SVGAGI. This CDR3 has 14 residues. CDR3 coding DNA: TGTGCCAGCAGTTGGGACCCGCTGGGAGAGACCCAGTACTTC. Amino acids: CASSWDPLGETQYF.

V and J are TRBV30 and TRBJ1-4; 11 bases agree with TRBD1. The length of the CDR3 is 17 residues. The V and J ends lost 1 base and 0 bases, in that order; junction bases with no gene match: 4. From germline, CDR1 is GTSNPN and CDR2 SVGIG (reference sequence). Here the CDR3 DNA reads TGTGCCTGGAGTGCCGGGACAGGGGGAGCAACTAATGAAAAACTGTTTTTT. Protein product: CAWSAGTGGATNEKLFF.

The chain joins TRBV5-4 to TRBJ1-2; D is possibly TRBD1 (6 bases). This CDR3 is 14 amino acids long. The V gene lost 7 bases and the J gene lost 3 bases, with 16 bases spanning the gap. Germline CDR1 is SGHNT and CDR2 is YYREEE (reference sequence). The CDR3, as DNA: TGTGCCAGCCCCAACGGGCCAGGGGACTATGGCTACACCTTC. This gives the protein CASPNGPGDYGYTF.

This chain links TRBV3-1 (or the pseudogene TRBV3-2) with TRBJ1-1; D remains unclear. The germline V gene encodes CDR1 LGHDT and CDR2 YNNKEL (reference sequence). The CDR3 runs to 16 residues. Deletions cut 1 base from V and 5 bases from J, with 17 bases between. CDR3 protein: CASSQARSVSGTEAFF. The DNA of the CDR3 is TGTGCCAGCAGCCAAGCCCGATCCGTTTCGGGGACTGAAGCTTTCTTT.

The chain joins TRBV30 to TRBJ2-7; D possibly corresponds to TRBD1 (6 bases). The CDR3 is made up of 12 amino acids. Germline-derived CDR1 and CDR2 are GTSNPN and SVGIG (reference sequence). The ends were cut back, 4 bases at V and 0 bases at J, with 7 bases in the middle. CDR3: CAWNRDSYEQYF. DNA of the CDR3: TGTGCCTGGAACAGGGACTCCTACGAGCAGTACTTC.

The chain recombines TRBV4-1 with TRBJ1-2; D unclear. V was pared by 1 base and J by 2 bases, with 8 bases between. Germline V lookup: CDR1 MGHRA, CDR2 YSYEKL. The CDR3 loop spans 14 amino acids. For the CDR3, the DNA is TGCGCCAGCAGCCAAGCATCAGGCAACTATGGCTACACCTTC. It yields the protein CASSQASGNYGYTF.

V and J are TRBV7-9 and TRBJ2-1; 10 bases are a match to TRBD2. The CDR3 runs 15 residues. Trimming at V came to 5 bases and at J to 6 bases, leaving 7 bases not matched to a gene. Per the germline V gene, CDR1 is SEHNR and CDR2 is FQNEAQ (reference sequence). The CDR3: CASSPPSGRGNEQFF. The DNA for the CDR3 is TGTGCCAGCAGCCCACCTAGCGGGAGAGGCAATGAGCAGTTCTTC.

This chain connects TRBV28 to TRBJ2-7; D gene unclear. CDR3 length equals 15 residues. The ends were cut back, 4 bases at V and 1 base at J, with 14 bases in the middle. Germline loops: CDR1 MDHEN, CDR2 SYDVKM. The CDR3 sequence is CASSSYPAVSYEQYF. DNA of the CDR3: TGTGCCAGCAGTTCATACCCTGCGGTTTCCTACGAGCAGTACTTC.

Notes on this clone: The sample holds other DNA sequences that translate to the same CDR3. The V and J genes are TRBV29-1 and TRBJ2-1, with no clear D. V lost 4 bases, J lost 4 bases, and 5 bases lay in between. This CDR3 has 11 residues. Germline CDR1 SQVTM, CDR2 ANQGSEA. The CDR3 spells CSVGGYNEQFF. In DNA, the CDR3 is TGCAGCGTTGGAGGATACAATGAGCAGTTCTTC.

This sequence joins TRBV27 and TRBJ2-2, with 7 bases identical to TRBD1. In germline, CDR1 is MNHEY, CDR2 SMNVEV (reference sequence). After removal of 2 bases from V and 9 bases from J, the junction contained 6 bases not matched to a gene. CDR3 length: 14 residues. The DNA of the CDR3 is TGTGCCAGCAGTTTACGACAGGGTGGGTGGGAGCTGTTTTTT. Translated, it gives CASSLRQGGWELFF.

The V call is TRBV28, the J call TRBJ1-5; D uncertain. The length of the CDR3 is 12 residues. CDR1 MDHEN and CDR2 SYDVKM come from the germline V gene. The V gene lost 2 bases and the J gene lost 9 bases, with 8 bases spanning the gap. This chain's CDR3 is CASSLGLGPQHF. The CDR3 coding sequence is TGTGCCAGCAGTTTAGGACTCGGGCCCCAGCATTTT.